This entry concerns a single TCR beta chain. Excluded were patients having autoimmune disease history or systemic immunosuppression. The data originate from a study of OX40 agonist ivuxolimab in advanced cancers. Data came from immunoSEQ multiplex PCR; TCRdb stores just in-frame clones and leaves some out. The table has around 60,000 clones, around 90% seen once; the top ten hold 0.67%. Sample: CD4+ or CD8+ T cells sorted from blood, taken in a trial of the OX40 agonist ivuxolimab. The TCR was taken from an adult with an advanced solid tumor such as melanoma, head and neck, liver or kidney cancer.

Written as DNA, the CDR3 is TGTGCCAGCAGCTTAGGACTAGCGGAGGGCACAGATACGCAGTATTTT. This codes for CASSLGLAEGTDTQYF. The chain recombines TRBV7-3 with TRBJ2-3; TRBD2 matches 10 bases. The germline gives CDR1 SGHTA, CDR2 FQGTGA. Trimming at V came to 2 bases and at J to 1 base, leaving 3 bases not matched to a gene. This CDR3 is built from 16 residues.